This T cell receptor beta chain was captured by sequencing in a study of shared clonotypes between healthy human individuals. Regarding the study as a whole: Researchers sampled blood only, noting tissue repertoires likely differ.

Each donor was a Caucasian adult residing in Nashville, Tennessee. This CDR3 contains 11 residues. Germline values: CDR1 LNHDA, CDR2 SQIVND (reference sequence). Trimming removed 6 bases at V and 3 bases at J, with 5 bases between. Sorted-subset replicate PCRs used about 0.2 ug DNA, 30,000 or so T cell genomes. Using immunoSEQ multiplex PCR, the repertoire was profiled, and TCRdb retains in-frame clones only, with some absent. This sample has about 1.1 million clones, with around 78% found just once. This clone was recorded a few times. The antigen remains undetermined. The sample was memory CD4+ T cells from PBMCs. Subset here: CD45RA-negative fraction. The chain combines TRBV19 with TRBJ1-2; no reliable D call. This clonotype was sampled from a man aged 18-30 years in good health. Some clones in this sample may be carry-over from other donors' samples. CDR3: CASRGDYGYTF. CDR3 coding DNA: TGTGCCAGTAGGGGTGACTATGGCTACACCTTC.